These 2 T cell receptor beta chains came from one sample sequenced in a study of CD8 T cells in Susac syndrome. RNA amounts of about 0.45 to 1 ug underwent reverse transcription with random hexamers. TCRdb reprocessed the immunoSEQ multiplex PCR reads via MiXCR and lists one record per CDR3 protein. The sample yields about 210,000 distinct CDR3 sequences, about 93% seen once. The sequenced material came from CD4+ T cells from PBMCs. These receptors were obtained from a human donor in good health.

V usage is TRBV20-1 and J usage is TRBJ1-2; 9 positions match TRBD1. This CDR3 spans 11 amino acids. The germline gives CDR1 DFQATT, CDR2 SNEGSKA (reference sequence). V trimming: 6 bases; J trimming: 6 bases; junction bases outside the gene matches: 2. CDR3 residues: CSARTGDGYTF. CDR3 bases: TGCAGTGCAAGGACAGGGGATGGCTACACCTTC.

The chain couples TRBV28 to TRBJ2-7; weak D call: TRBD2 (6 bases). This CDR3 spans 15 amino acids. The germline V gene has CDR1 MDHEN and CDR2 SYDVKM. V dropped 7 bases and J dropped 2 bases, with 18 bases sitting between them. The CDR3 DNA reads as TGTGCCAGCACCAGCCCTCGGGGGTGGCCCTACGAGCAGTACGTC. The encoded protein is CASTSPRGWPYEQYV.